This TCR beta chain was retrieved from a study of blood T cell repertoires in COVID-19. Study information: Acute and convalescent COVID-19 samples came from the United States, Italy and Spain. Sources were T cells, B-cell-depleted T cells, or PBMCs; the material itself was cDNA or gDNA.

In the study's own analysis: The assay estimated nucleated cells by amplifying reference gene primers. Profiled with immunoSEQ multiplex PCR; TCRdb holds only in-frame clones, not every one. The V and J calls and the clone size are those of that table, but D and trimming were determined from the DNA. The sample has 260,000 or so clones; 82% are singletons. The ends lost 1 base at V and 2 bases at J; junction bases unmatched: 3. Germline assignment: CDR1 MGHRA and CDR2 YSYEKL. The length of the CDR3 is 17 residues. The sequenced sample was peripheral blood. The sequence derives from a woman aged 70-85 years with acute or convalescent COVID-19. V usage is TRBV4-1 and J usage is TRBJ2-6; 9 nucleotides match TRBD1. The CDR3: CASSQVGQGAGANVLTF. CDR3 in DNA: TGCGCCAGCAGCCAAGTGGGACAGGGAGCTGGGGCCAACGTCCTGACTTTC.